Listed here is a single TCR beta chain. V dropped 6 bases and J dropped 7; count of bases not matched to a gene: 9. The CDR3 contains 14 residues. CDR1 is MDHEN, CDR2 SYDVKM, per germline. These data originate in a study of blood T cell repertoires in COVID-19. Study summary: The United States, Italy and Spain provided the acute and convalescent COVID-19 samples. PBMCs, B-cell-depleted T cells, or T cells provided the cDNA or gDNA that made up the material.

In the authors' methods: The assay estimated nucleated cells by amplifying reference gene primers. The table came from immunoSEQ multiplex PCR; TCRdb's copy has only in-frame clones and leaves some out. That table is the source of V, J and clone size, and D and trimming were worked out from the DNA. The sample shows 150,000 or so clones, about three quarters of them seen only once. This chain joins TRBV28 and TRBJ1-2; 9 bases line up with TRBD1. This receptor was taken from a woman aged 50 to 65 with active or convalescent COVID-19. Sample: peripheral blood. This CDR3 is CASSPSDRGAGYTF. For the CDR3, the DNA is TGTGCCAGCAGCCCTTCAGACAGGGGGGCTGGCTACACCTTC.